This TCR beta chain was sequenced for a study of OX40 agonist ivuxolimab in advanced cancers. Produced via immunoSEQ multiplex PCR; TCRdb's table is partial and in-frame only. Here the sample spans about 34,000 clones, around 83% being singletons. Autoimmune disease history or systemic immunosuppression meant exclusion. The material sequenced was CD4+ or CD8+ T cells sorted from blood, taken in a trial of the OX40 agonist ivuxolimab. This clonotype was sampled from an adult with an advanced solid tumor such as melanoma, head and neck, liver or kidney cancer.

The CDR3 sequence is CASSPRQDEKLFF. The CDR3 nucleotides read TGTGCCAGCTCACCCAGACAGGATGAAAAACTGTTTTTT. The V gene is TRBV18, the J gene TRBJ1-4; a possible D gene is TRBD1 (6 bases). V was clipped by 3 bases and J by 6 bases, with 8 bases between them. This CDR3 spans 13 amino acids. The germline CDR1 and CDR2 sequences are KGHSH and LQKENI.